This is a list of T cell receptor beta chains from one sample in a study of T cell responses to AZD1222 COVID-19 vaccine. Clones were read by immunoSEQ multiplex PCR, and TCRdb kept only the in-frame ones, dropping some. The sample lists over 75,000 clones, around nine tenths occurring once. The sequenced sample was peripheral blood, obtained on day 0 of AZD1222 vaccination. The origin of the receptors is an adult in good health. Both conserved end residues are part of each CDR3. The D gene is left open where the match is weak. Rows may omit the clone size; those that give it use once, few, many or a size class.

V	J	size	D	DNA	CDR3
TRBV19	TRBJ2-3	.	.	TGTGCCAGTAGTATTGGTCCGGGGGCAGGCCGCACAGATACGCAGTATTTT	CASSIGPGAGRTDTQYF
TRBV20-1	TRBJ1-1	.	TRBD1	TGCAGTGCTAGAACGACAGGGGAAGCTTTCTTT	CSARTTGEAFF
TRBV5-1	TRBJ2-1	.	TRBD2	TGCGCCAGCAGCGAACCAACGACTAGCGAGCAGTTCTTC	CASSEPTTSEQFF
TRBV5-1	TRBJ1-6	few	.	TGCGCCAGCAGCTTTGGGACGCATAATTCACCCCTCCACTTT	CASSFGTHNSPLHF
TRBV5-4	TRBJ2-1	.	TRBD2	TGTGCCAGCAGCTTGACTAGCGGGAGAGGTAATGAGCAGTTCTTC	CASSLTSGRGNEQFF
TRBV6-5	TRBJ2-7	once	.	TGTGCCAGCAGTAGTTACTACGAGCAGTACTTC	CASSSYYEQYF
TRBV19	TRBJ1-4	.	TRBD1	TGTGCCAGTACCGAGAGGGCGACAGGGTTTACTCAAAAACTGTTTTTT	CASTERATGFTQKLFF
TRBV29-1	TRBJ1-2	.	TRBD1	TGCAGCGGACGGGACAGCTATGGCTACACCTTC	CSGRDSYGYTF
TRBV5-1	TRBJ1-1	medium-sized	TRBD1	TGCGCCAGCAGCCCGGGCGACAGGGTGAACACTGAAGCTTTCTTT	CASSPGDRVNTEAFF
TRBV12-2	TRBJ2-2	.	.	TGTGCAAGTCGCCCGACAGGGGGCGCGAACCGGGGAGCTGTTTTT	CASRPTGGANRGAVF
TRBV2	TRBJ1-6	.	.	TGTGCCAGCACTGAAACCCGAAATAATTCACCCCTCCACTTT	CASTETRNNSPLHF
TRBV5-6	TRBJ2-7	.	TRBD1	TGTGCCAGCGGACAGGGAATAGGAGAGCAGTACTTC	CASGQGIGEQYF
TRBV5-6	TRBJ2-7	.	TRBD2	TGTGCCAGCAGCTTGCTCCCCGGGACTAACTACGAGCAGTACTTC	CASSLLPGTNYEQYF
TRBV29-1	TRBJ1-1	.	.	TGCAGCGTCATCAGGACGGCCACTGAAGCTTTCTTT	CSVIRTATEAFF
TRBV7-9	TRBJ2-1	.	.	TGTGCCAGCAGCTTCCGTGAGCAGTTCTTC	CASSFREQFF
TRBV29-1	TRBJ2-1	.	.	TGCAGCGCCCGAACTAGGTATGAGCAGTTCTTC	CSARTRYEQFF
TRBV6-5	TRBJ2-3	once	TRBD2	TGTGCCAGCAGATCGGGGGGGCCTGATACGCAGTATTTT	CASRSGGPDTQYF
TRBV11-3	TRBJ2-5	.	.	TGTGCCAGCGCCTCAGGGATGGGCGGCCAAGAGACCCAGTACTTC	CASASGMGGQETQYF
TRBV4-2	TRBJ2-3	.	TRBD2	TGTGCCAGCAGCCAAGATTTGGGCGGGGGAGGCACAGATACGCAGTATTTT	CASSQDLGGGGTDTQYF
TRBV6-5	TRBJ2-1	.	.	TGTGCCAGCAGCCCCATAGAGGGGCCCTGGAATGAGCAGTTCTTC	CASSPIEGPWNEQFF
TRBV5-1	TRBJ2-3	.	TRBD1	TGCGCCAGCAGCTTAGGTACCGGGACAGGGTTCACAGATACGCAGTATTTT	CASSLGTGTGFTDTQYF
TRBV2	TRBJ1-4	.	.	TGTGCCGTGAAGTCAACTAATGAAAAACTGTTTTTT	CAVKSTNEKLFF
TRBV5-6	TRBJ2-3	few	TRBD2	TGTGCCAGCACCCATTTCGGCGCTAGCGGGGGTGATACGCAGTATTTT	CASTHFGASGGDTQYF
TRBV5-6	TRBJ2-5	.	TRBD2	TGTGCCAGCAGCAGCCTAACTAGCGGGGGACCTCAAGAGACCCAGTACTTC	CASSSLTSGGPQETQYF
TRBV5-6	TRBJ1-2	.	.	TGTGCCAGCAGCGTCACCACGGGGGTCGCTTGGGACTATGGCTACACCTTC	CASSVTTGVAWDYGYTF
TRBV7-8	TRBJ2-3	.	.	TGTGCCAGCAGTCCCACCACATCAGGCACAGATACGCAGTATTTT	CASSPTTSGTDTQYF
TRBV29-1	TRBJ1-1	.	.	TGCAGCGTTGCCCTTCTCGGGACTGAAGCTTTCTTT	CSVALLGTEAFF
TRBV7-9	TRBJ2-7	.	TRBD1	TGTGCCAGCAGGCGATTTCCGGGACAGGACTACGAGCAGTACTTC	CASRRFPGQDYEQYF
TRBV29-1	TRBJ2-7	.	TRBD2	TGCAGCGTTGTTATTCTAGCGGGGAGGGAGCAGTACTTC	CSVVILAGREQYF
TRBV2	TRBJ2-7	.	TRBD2	TGTGCCAGCAAAGCCAGCGGGGGGTCCTACGAGCAGTACTTC	CASKASGGSYEQYF
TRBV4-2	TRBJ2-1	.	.	TGTGCCAGCAGCCAAGAAGGGGATGGCGTGGGACACAATGAGCAGTTCTTC	CASSQEGDGVGHNEQFF
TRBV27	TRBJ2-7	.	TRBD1	TGTGCCAGCAGTAAGGGACAGCACTCCTACGAGCAGTACTTC	CASSKGQHSYEQYF
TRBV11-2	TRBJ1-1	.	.	TGTGCCAGCAGCTTAACAGACCGCCGAACTGAAGCTTTCTTT	CASSLTDRRTEAFF
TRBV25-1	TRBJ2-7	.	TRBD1	TGTGCCAGCAGGGCTTGGGGGACAGAATCCTCCGAGCAGTACTTC	CASRAWGTESSEQYF
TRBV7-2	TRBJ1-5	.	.	TGTGCCAGCAGCTTAGTTTGGGATAGCAATCAGCCCCAGCATTTT	CASSLVWDSNQPQHF
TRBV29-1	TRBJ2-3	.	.	TGCAGCGTTGTAGGGGCCCACAAGTTGGCAGATACGCAGTATTTT	CSVVGAHKLADTQYF
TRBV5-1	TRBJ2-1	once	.	TGCGCCAGCAGCTTTTGGAATGAGCAGTTCTTC	CASSFWNEQFF
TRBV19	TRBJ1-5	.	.	TGTGCCAGTTCCCGGGACACCCTAGGTCATCAGCCCCAGCATTTT	CASSRDTLGHQPQHF
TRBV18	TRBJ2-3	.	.	TGTGCCAGCTCACTCGTCGGGGCTAGCACAGATACGCAGTATTTT	CASSLVGASTDTQYF
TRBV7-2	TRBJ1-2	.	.	TGTGCCAGCAGCTTCCAATTGACTACAGGAAAGGGCTACACCTTC	CASSFQLTTGKGYTF
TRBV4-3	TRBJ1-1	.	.	TGCGCCAGCAGCCAAGAGTCCTGGCCCTTAATGAACACTGAAGCTTTCTTT	CASSQESWPLMNTEAFF
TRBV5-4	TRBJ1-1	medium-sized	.	TGTGCCAGCAGCTTCGAGACAGCGAACACTGAAGCTTTCTTT	CASSFETANTEAFF
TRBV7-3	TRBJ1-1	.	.	TGTGCCAGCAGCTTAACAGTGAACACTGAAGCTTTCTTT	CASSLTVNTEAFF
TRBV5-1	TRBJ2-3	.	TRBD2	TGCGCCAGCAGCCCTGTAGCGGGAGAAGGTATGCAGTATTTT	CASSPVAGEGMQYF
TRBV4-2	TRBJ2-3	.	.	TGTGCCAGCAGCCAAGAACGGTTAGGGGGGGTTTCCGTCACAGATACGCAGTATTTT	CASSQERLGGVSVTDTQYF